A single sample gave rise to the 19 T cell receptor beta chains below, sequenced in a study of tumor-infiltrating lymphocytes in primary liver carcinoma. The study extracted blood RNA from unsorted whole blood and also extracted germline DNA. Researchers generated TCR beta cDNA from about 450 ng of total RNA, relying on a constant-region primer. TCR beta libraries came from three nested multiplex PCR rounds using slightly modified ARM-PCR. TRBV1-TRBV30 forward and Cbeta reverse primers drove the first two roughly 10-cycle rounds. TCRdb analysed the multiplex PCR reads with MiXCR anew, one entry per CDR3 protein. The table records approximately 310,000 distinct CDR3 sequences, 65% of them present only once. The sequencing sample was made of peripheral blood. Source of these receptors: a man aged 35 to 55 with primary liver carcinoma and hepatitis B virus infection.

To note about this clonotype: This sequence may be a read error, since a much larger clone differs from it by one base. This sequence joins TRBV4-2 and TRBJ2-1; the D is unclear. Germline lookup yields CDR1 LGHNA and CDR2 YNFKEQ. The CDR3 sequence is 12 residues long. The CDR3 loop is CANSQVVHEQFF. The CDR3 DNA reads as TGTGCCAACAGCCAAGTTGTCCATGAGCAGTTCTTC.

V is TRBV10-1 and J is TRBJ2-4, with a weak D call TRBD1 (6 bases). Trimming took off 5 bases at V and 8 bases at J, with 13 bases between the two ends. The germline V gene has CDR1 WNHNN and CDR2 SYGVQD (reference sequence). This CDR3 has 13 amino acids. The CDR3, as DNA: TGCGCCAGCAGTTGGGACACAGGAGACATTCAGTACTTC. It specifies CASSWDTGDIQYF.

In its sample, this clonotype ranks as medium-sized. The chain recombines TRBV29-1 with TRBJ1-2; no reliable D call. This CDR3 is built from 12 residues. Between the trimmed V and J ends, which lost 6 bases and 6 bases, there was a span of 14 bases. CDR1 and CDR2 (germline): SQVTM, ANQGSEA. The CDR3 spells CSVAGLRDGYTF. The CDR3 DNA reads TGCAGCGTCGCCGGGTTGAGGGATGGCTACACCTTC.

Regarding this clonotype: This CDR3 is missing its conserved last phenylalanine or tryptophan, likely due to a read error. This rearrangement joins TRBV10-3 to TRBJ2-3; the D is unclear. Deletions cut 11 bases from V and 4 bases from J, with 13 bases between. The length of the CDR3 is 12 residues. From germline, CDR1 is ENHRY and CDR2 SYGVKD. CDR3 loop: CAVAQWADTQYL. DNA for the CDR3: TGTGCCGTAGCTCAATGGGCAGATACGCAGTATTTA.

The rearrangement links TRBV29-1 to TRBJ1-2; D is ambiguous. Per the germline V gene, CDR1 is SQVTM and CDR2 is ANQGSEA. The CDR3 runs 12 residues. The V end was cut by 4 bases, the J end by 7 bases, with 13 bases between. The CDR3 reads CSVGVDSCGYTF. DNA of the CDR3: TGCAGCGTTGGGGTGGATAGCTGTGGCTACACCTTC.

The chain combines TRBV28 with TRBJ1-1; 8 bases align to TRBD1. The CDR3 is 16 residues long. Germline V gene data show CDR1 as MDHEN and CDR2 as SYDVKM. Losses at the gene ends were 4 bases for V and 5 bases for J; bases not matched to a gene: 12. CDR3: CASSSIGQGGKTEAFF. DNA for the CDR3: TGTGCCAGCAGTTCCATCGGACAGGGTGGTAAAACTGAAGCTTTCTTT. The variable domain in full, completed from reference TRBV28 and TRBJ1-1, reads DVKVTQSSRYLVKRTGEKVFLECVQDMDHENMFWYRQDPGLGLRLIYFSYDVKMKEKGDIPEGYSVSREKKERFSLILESASTNQTSMYLCASSSIGQGGKTEAFFGQGTRLTVV.

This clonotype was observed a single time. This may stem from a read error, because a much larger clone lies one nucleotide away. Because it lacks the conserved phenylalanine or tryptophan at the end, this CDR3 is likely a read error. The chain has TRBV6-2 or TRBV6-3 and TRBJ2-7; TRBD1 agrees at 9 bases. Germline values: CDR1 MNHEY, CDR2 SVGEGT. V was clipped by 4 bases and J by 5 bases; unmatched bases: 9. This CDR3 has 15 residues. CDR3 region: CASSFWRGQGNEQYI. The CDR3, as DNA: TGTGCCAGCAGTTTCTGGCGGGGACAGGGCAACGAGCAGTACATC.

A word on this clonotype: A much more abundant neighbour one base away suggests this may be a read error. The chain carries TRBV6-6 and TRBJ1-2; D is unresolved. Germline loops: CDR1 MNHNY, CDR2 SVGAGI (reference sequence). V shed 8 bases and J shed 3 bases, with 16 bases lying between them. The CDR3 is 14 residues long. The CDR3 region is CASCSMGRDYGYTF. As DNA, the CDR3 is TGTGCCAGCTGCTCTATGGGAAGGGACTATGGCTACACCTTC.

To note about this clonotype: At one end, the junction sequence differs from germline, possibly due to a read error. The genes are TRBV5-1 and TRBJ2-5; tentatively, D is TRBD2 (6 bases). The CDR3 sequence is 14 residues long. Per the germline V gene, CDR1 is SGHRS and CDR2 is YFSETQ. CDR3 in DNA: TGCGCCAGTACCCTGGACGGAGGGATGGTGACCCACTACTTC. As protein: CASTLDGGMVTHYF.

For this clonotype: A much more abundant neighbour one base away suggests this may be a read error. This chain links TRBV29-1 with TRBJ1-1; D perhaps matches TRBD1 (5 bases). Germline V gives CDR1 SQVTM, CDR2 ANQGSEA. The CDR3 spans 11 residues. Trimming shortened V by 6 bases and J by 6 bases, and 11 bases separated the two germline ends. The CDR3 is CSVGGWPEAFF. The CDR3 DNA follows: TGCAGCGTGGGGGGTTGGCCTGAAGCTTTCTTT. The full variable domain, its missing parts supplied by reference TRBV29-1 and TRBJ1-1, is SAVISQKPSRDICQRGTSLTIQCQVDSQVTMMFWYRQQPGQSLTLIATANQGSEATYESGFVIDKFPISRPNLTFSTLTVSNMSPEDSSIYLCSVGGWPEAFFGQGTRLTVV.

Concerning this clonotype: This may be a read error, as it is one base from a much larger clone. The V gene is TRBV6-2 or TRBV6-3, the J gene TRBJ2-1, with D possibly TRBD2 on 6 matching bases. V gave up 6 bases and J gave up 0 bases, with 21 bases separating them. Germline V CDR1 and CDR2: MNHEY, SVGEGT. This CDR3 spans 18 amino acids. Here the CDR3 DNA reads TGTGCCAGCAGAGGAGGGTCTAAGGCGGGTAGCTCCTACAATGAGCAGTTCTTC. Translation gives CASRGGSKAGSSYNEQFF.

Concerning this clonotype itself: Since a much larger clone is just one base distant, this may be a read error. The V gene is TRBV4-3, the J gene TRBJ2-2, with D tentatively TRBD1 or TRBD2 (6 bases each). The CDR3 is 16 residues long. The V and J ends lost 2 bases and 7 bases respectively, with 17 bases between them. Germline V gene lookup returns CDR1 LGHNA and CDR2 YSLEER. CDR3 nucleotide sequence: TGCGCCAGCAGCCAATCGTTATTGGGGGGCAACGGGGAGCTGTTTTTT. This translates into CASSQSLLGGNGELFF.

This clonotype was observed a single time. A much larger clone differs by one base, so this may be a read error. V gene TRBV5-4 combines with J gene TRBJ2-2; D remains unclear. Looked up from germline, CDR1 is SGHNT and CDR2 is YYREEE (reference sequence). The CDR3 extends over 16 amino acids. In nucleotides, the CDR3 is TGTGCCAGCAGCCCCGTGGTGGGGTCGAACACCGGGCAGCTGTTTTTT. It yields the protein CASSPVVGSNTGQLFF.

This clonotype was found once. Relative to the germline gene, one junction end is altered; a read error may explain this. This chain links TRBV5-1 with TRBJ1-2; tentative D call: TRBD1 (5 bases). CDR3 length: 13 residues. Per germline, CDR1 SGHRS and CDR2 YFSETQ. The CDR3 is CASNLGPNYGYTF. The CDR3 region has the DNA TGCGCCAGCAACTTGGGGCCAAACTATGGCTACACCTTC.

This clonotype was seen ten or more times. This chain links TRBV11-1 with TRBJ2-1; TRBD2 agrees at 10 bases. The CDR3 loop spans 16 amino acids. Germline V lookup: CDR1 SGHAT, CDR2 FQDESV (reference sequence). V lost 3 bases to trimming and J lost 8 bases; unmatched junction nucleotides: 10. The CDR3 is CASSFGPSGSGDEQFF. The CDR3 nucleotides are TGTGCCAGCAGCTTTGGCCCTAGCGGGAGCGGCGATGAGCAGTTCTTC.

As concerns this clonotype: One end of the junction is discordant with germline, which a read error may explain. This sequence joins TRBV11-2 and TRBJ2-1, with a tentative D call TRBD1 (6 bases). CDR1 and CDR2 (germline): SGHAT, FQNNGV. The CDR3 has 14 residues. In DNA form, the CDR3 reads TGTGTCAGCAGCCCCGACAGGCACCACAATGAGCAGTTCTTC. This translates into CVSSPDRHHNEQFF. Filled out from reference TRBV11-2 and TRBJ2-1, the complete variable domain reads EAGVAQSPRYKIIEKRQSVAFWCNPISGHATLYWYQQILGQGPKLLIQFQNNGVVDDSQLPKDRFSAERLKGVDSTLKIQPAKLEDSAVYLCVSSPDRHHNEQFFGPGTRLTVL.

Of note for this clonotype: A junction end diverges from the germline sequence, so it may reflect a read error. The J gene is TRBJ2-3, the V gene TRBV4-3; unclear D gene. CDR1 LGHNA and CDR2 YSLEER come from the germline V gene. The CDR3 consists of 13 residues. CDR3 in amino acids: CPSSQDEREAQYF. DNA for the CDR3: TGCCCCAGCAGCCAAGATGAGCGAGAGGCGCAGTATTTT.

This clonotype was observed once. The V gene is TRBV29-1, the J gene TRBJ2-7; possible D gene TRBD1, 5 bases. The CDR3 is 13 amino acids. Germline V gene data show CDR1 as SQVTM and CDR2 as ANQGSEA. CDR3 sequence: CGVARGLSYEQYF. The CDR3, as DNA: TGCGGTGTTGCTAGGGGTCTATCCTACGAGCAGTACTTC.

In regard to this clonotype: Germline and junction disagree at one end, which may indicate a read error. CDR3 DNA: TGTGCCAGCAGATCAGACAAGAGCAATCAGCCCCATCATTTT. Translated: CASRSDKSNQPHHF. The chain recombines TRBV11-2 with TRBJ1-5; D gene ambiguous. The CDR3 contains 14 residues. In germline, CDR1 is SGHAT, CDR2 FQNNGV.